A selection of T cell receptor beta chains follows, all from one sample in a study of OX40 agonist ivuxolimab in advanced cancers. TCRdb keeps only in-frame clones here, not all; method: immunoSEQ multiplex PCR. Of fewer than 65,000 clones in the sample, 94% were seen once. The sequencing here drew on CD4+ or CD8+ T cells sorted from blood, taken in a trial of the OX40 agonist ivuxolimab. Every receptor here comes from an adult with an advanced solid tumor such as melanoma, head and neck, liver or kidney cancer. CDR3s include the opening cysteine and the closing phenylalanine or tryptophan. The D gene is left open where the match is weak. Clone size is shown for a subset of rows, as once, few, many or a class of expanded clone.

j_gene	v_gene	d_gene	abundance	CDR3aa	CDR3nt
TRBJ2-1	TRBV29-1	NA	NA	CSVETAGSYNEQFF	TGCAGCGTTGAAACAGCGGGCTCTTACAATGAGCAGTTCTTC
TRBJ2-1	TRBV7-3	TRBD1	once	CASSLWGQGNMYNEQFF	TGTGCCAGCAGCTTATGGGGACAGGGTAACATGTACAATGAGCAGTTCTTC
TRBJ1-2	TRBV4-1	NA	NA	CASSQARGYGYTF	TGCGCCAGCAGCCAAGCCAGGGGATATGGCTACACCTTC
TRBJ1-5	TRBV10-3	NA	NA	CAISESQGSNQPQHF	TGTGCCATCAGTGAGTCACAGGGTTCCAATCAGCCCCAGCATTTT
TRBJ2-5	TRBV9	NA	NA	CASSNEEETQYF	TGTGCCAGCAGCAACGAAGAGGAGACCCAGTACTTC
TRBJ1-2	TRBV11-3	TRBD1	NA	CASSLDVQRQGPYGYTF	TGTGCCAGCAGCTTAGATGTCCAGAGACAGGGACCGTATGGCTACACCTTC
TRBJ2-5	TRBV27	TRBD2	NA	CASSPGTSGRETQYF	TGTGCCAGCAGTCCTGGGACTAGCGGGAGGGAGACCCAGTACTTC
TRBJ2-3	TRBV6-4	NA	NA	CASSEASFGGTDTQYF	TGTGCCAGCAGTGAGGCCTCGTTTGGGGGAACAGATACGCAGTATTTT
TRBJ1-2	TRBV9	NA	NA	CASSVDGYGYTF	TGTGCCAGCAGCGTAGACGGCTATGGCTACACCTTC
TRBJ1-2	TRBV28	TRBD1	NA	CASSLIQGLSNYGYTF	TGTGCCAGCAGTTTGATACAGGGGCTTAGTAACTATGGCTACACCTTC
TRBJ2-5	TRBV7-8	TRBD1	once	CASSLRQGTNQETQYF	TGTGCCAGCAGCTTGAGACAGGGCACAAACCAAGAGACCCAGTACTTC
TRBJ2-5	TRBV13	NA	NA	CASSPWGETQYF	TGTGCCAGCAGCCCCTGGGGCGAGACCCAGTACTTC
TRBJ2-1	TRBV27	NA	NA	CASSFASSYNEQFF	TGTGCCAGCAGTTTTGCCAGCTCCTACAATGAGCAGTTCTTC
TRBJ2-2	TRBV7-7	TRBD2	NA	CASSSFPGTSGRVTGELFF	TGTGCTAGCAGCTCGTTTCCCGGGACTAGCGGGAGGGTCACCGGGGAGCTGTTTTTT
TRBJ2-4	TRBV2	NA	NA	CASSGTFPKNIQYF	TGTGCCAGCAGTGGCACCTTCCCCAAAAACATTCAGTACTTC
TRBJ1-2	TRBV27	TRBD1	NA	CASSPGTGGGSGYTF	TGTGCCAGCAGTCCCGGGACAGGGGGCGGTAGTGGCTACACCTTC
TRBJ2-3	TRBV19	NA	NA	CASSIEKAGSPYF	TGTGCCAGTAGTATAGAAAAGGCGGGCTCTCCGTATTTT
TRBJ2-7	TRBV4-1	NA	NA	CASSQETSTLSSYEQYF	TGCGCCAGCAGCCAAGAGACCTCCACCTTGAGCTCCTACGAGCAGTACTTC
TRBJ2-4	TRBV28	NA	NA	CASSLSNNPYENIQYF	TGTGCCAGCAGTTTATCTAACAACCCTTACGAAAACATTCAGTACTTC
TRBJ2-3	TRBV2	TRBD2	NA	CASSESWVAGKDTQYF	TGTGCCAGCAGTGAAAGTTGGGTAGCGGGAAAAGATACGCAGTATTTT
TRBJ1-2	TRBV6-5	NA	NA	CASSPRGRYGYTF	TGTGCCAGCAGCCCCCGGGGGCGCTATGGCTACACCTTC
TRBJ2-5	TRBV6-1	NA	NA	CASKEGNGETQYF	TGTGCCAGCAAAGAGGGAAATGGAGAGACCCAGTACTTC
TRBJ2-1	TRBV4-1	TRBD2	NA	CASSQRVLAGDHNEQFF	TGCGCCAGCAGCCAACGAGTACTAGCGGGAGATCACAATGAGCAGTTCTTC
TRBJ2-2	TRBV6-1	TRBD1	NA	CASSETGARDTGELFF	TGTGCCAGCAGCGAAACAGGGGCGCGAGACACCGGGGAGCTGTTTTTT
TRBJ2-7	TRBV19	NA	NA	CASNGPGMHEQYF	TGTGCCAGTAACGGCCCGGGGATGCACGAGCAGTACTTC
TRBJ1-5	TRBV7-9	NA	NA	CASSLSPSGYSNQPQHF	TGTGCCAGCAGCTTATCCCCATCTGGATATAGCAATCAGCCCCAGCATTTT
TRBJ2-7	TRBV5-6	TRBD2	once	CASSSGLAGAPSYEQYF	TGTGCCAGCAGCTCGGGACTAGCGGGAGCCCCGTCCTACGAGCAGTACTTC
TRBJ2-1	TRBV2	TRBD1	once	CASRTGEEFF	TGTGCCAGCAGGACAGGGGAGGAGTTCTTC
TRBJ1-5	TRBV5-8	NA	NA	CASSLWGSGNQPQHF	TGTGCCAGCAGCTTATGGGGTTCGGGCAATCAGCCCCAGCATTTT
TRBJ2-3	TRBV9	NA	NA	CASSAHRAKGTDTQYF	TGTGCCAGCAGCGCCCACAGGGCAAAGGGCACAGATACGCAGTATTTT
TRBJ2-1	TRBV4-1	NA	NA	CASSHTGIEQFF	TGCGCCAGCAGTCATACGGGGATTGAGCAGTTCTTC